These 26 T cell receptor beta chains originate from one sample sequenced in a study of Graves' ophthalmopathy and Graves' hyperthyroidism. The study amplified TCR beta CDR3 regions using RNA transcripts. Following a first-round RT-PCR that used HTBI primers, a second-round multiplex PCR was carried out. TCRdb re-analysed the multiplex PCR reads in MiXCR, keeping a single row per CDR3 protein. This table has approximately 1.2 million distinct CDR3 sequences, about 36% appearing once. The sample consisted of peripheral blood or thyroid tissue (not recorded which). All receptors derive from an adult man with Graves' hyperthyroidism.

Notes on this clonotype: This may be a read error: a much more frequent sequence differs by one nucleotide. This chain joins TRBV7-8 and TRBJ2-5; D remains ambiguous. The CDR3 length is 15 residues. The germline CDR1 and CDR2 sequences are SGHVS and FQNEAQ. This chain's CDR3 is CASGLGPSGPVAQYF. For the CDR3, the DNA is TGTGCCAGCGGCTTAGGGCCCTCGGGTCCCGTGGCCCAGTACTTC.

This clonotype was counted ten times or more. As DNA, the CDR3 is TGTGCCAGCAGCTTAGTAAGTAGCAATCAGCCCCAGCATTTT. It encodes CASSLVSSNQPQHF. This chain connects TRBV7-8 to TRBJ1-5, with no clear D. V dropped 1 base and J dropped 0 bases, with 4 bases sitting between them. The germline V gene has CDR1 SGHVS and CDR2 FQNEAQ. CDR3 length: 14 residues.

J is TRBJ2-7 and V is TRBV18; 12 bases line up with TRBD1. The germline V gene has CDR1 KGHSH and CDR2 LQKENI. V was pared by 4 bases and J by 6 bases, with 10 bases of the junction left unmatched. CDR3 length equals 16 residues. The CDR3 spells CASSHLTGTGGLEQYF. Written as DNA, the CDR3 is TGTGCCAGCTCACATCTTACCGGGACAGGGGGCCTCGAGCAGTACTTC.

J is TRBJ2-5 and V is TRBV6-2 or TRBV6-3, with TRBD1 matching over 7 bases. The CDR3 is made up of 12 amino acids. CDR1 is MNHEY, CDR2 SVGEGT, per germline. The DNA for the CDR3 is TGTGCAATCCGGGACAGACAAGAGACCCAGTACTTC. It encodes CAIRDRQETQYF.

This clonotype was counted many times. The chain is built from TRBV7-8 and TRBJ2-7; D uncertain. The CDR3 sequence is 11 residues long. CDR1 and CDR2 (germline): SGHVS, FQNEAQ. Between the trimmed V and J ends, which lost 4 bases and 6 bases, there was a span of 7 bases. The CDR3 protein is CASSSPGEQYF. Here the CDR3 DNA reads TGTGCCAGCAGCTCCCCCGGCGAGCAGTACTTC.

The chain links TRBV7-9 to TRBJ1-2, with 7 positions matching TRBD1. The CDR3 spans 15 residues. Germline lookup yields CDR1 SEHNR and CDR2 FQNEAQ (reference sequence). V dropped 9 bases and J dropped 8; count of bases not matched to a gene: 18. This CDR3 is CARSQGGRTFKGYTF. The CDR3 DNA follows: TGTGCCAGAAGCCAGGGGGGGAGGACTTTCAAGGGCTACACCTTC.

This clonotype was seen at least ten times. This chain connects TRBV24-1 to TRBJ2-2, with 10 nucleotides matching TRBD2. There are 18 residues in the CDR3. Trimming took 1 base from V and 6 from J; bases not matched to a gene: 10. The germline gives CDR1 KGHDR, CDR2 SFDVKD. In DNA, the CDR3 is TGTGCCACCAGTGATTTAACTAGCGGGACTAGCGCACCCGGGGAGCTGTTTTTT. Its translation: CATSDLTSGTSAPGELFF.

This clonotype was counted many times. This chain links TRBV29-1 with TRBJ2-7; D is unclear. This CDR3 is 11 amino acids long. The germline gives CDR1 SQVTM, CDR2 ANQGSEA. Trimming removed 5 bases from V and 7 bases from J, with 12 bases in between. The CDR3 spells CSVLAVGEQYF. The DNA for the CDR3 is TGCAGCGTTTTGGCCGTGGGAGAGCAGTACTTC.

At least ten counts were recorded for this clonotype. This rearrangement joins TRBV20-1 to TRBJ1-1; TRBD1 matches at 12 bases. CDR1 is DFQATT and CDR2 is SNEGSKA in the germline V gene (reference sequence). The CDR3 is made up of 14 amino acids. The V and J ends lost 5 bases and 3 bases, in that order; junction bases with no gene match: 4. CDR3: CSAEGTGGYTEAFF. In DNA form, the CDR3 reads TGCAGTGCTGAGGGGACAGGGGGCTACACTGAAGCTTTCTTT.

Comments on this clonotype: This sequence may be a read error, since a much larger clone differs from it by one base. The chain has TRBV5-1 and TRBJ2-5, with D possibly TRBD1 on 5 matching bases. Germline-derived CDR1 and CDR2 are SGHRS and YFSETQ. The CDR3 runs 15 residues. CDR3 residues: CASSLAPTVQEAQYF. CDR3 sequence (DNA): TGCGCCAGCAGCTTGGCCCCGACAGTACAAGAGGCCCAGTACTTC.

The V and J genes are TRBV29-1 and TRBJ1-3; 10 bases match TRBD1. The trim removed 8 bases at V and 2 bases at J, leaving 6 bases unmatched. This CDR3 has 14 residues. From germline, CDR1 is SQVTM and CDR2 ANQGSEA. CDR3 coding DNA: TGCAGCTTACGACAGGGGGCTGCTGGAAACACCATATATTTT. This gives the protein CSLRQGAAGNTIYF. Combining the CDR3 with reference TRBV29-1 and TRBJ1-3 gives the whole variable domain SAVISQKPSRDICQRGTSLTIQCQVDSQVTMMFWYRQQPGQSLTLIATANQGSEATYESGFVIDKFPISRPNLTFSTLTVSNMSPEDSSIYLCSLRQGAAGNTIYFGEGSWLTVV.

The V call is TRBV29-1, the J call TRBJ2-5, with TRBD2 identical over 10 bases. The germline V gene has CDR1 SQVTM and CDR2 ANQGSEA. The CDR3 sequence is 17 residues long. The junction had 15 bases not matched to a gene; V was cut back by 4 bases and J by 4 bases. CDR3: CSVADPERGGYLETQYF. CDR3 nucleotides: TGCAGCGTTGCAGATCCGGAGCGGGGGGGGTACTTAGAGACCCAGTACTTC.

The genes are TRBV15 and TRBJ1-6; TRBD1 might be the D (5 bases). V was shortened by 5 bases and J by 8 bases, with 16 bases between the two germline ends. The length of the CDR3 is 15 residues. In germline, CDR1 is LNHNV, CDR2 YYDKDF (reference sequence). The CDR3 sequence is CATSGRDGHDSPLHF. In DNA form, the CDR3 reads TGTGCCACCAGCGGCCGGGACGGCCACGATTCACCCCTCCACTTT.

This chain uses TRBV5-1 with TRBJ1-2; TRBD1 matches at 8 bases. Germline CDR1 reads SGHRS; CDR2 reads YFSETQ. This CDR3 has 17 residues. V lost 4 bases to trimming and J lost 4 bases; unmatched junction nucleotides: 15. CDR3 DNA: TGCGCCAGCAGCCTTGGACAGGGCCTTCTGGAATTCTATGGCTACACCTTC. Residues: CASSLGQGLLEFYGYTF.

This clonotype appeared many times. The chain employs TRBV2 and TRBJ1-1, with D possibly TRBD1 on 6 matching bases. V was trimmed by 6 bases and J by 1 base, leaving 18 bases between them. The CDR3 has 16 amino acids. Germline CDR1 reads SNHLY; CDR2 reads FYNNEI. The CDR3 DNA is TGTGCCAGCAGGCGAAACAGGGAGATTGGGAACACTGAAGCTTTCTTT. It encodes CASRRNREIGNTEAFF.

In its sample, this clonotype was seen many times. The V gene is TRBV29-1, the J gene TRBJ2-5; D remains unclear. CDR1 SQVTM and CDR2 ANQGSEA come from the germline V gene. Trimming took 6 bases from V and 5 from J, leaving 1 base between them. The CDR3 is made up of 8 amino acids. The CDR3 region has the DNA TGCAGCGTGGAGACCCAGTACTTC. This translates into CSVETQYF.

The chain has TRBV19 and TRBJ1-1; D is undetermined. The CDR3 runs 15 residues. Trimming took 1 base from V and 1 from J, leaving 10 bases between them. Germline CDR1 LNHDA, CDR2 SQIVND (reference sequence). CDR3 residues: CASSIGLLGNTEAFF. CDR3 coding DNA: TGTGCCAGTAGTATAGGTCTTCTGGGGAACACTGAAGCTTTCTTT. Supplemented by reference TRBV19 and TRBJ1-1, the full variable domain reads DGGITQSPKYLFRKEGQNVTLSCEQNLNHDAMYWYRQDPGQGLRLIYYSQIVNDFQKGDIAEGYSVSREKKESFPLTVTSAQKNPTAFYLCASSIGLLGNTEAFFGQGTRLTVV.

The genes are TRBV7-9 and TRBJ1-2, with a tentative D call TRBD1 (5 bases). The CDR3 spans 12 residues. Germline V gene data show CDR1 as SEHNR and CDR2 as FQNEAQ (reference sequence). The germline V and J ends were trimmed by 7 bases and 2 bases, with 8 bases remaining between them. CDR3 bases: TGTGCCAGCATCGAGGGGAACTATGGCTACACCTTC. Translated: CASIEGNYGYTF.

Remarks on this clonotype: This may arise from a read error, as a much more abundant clone is one base away. This chain connects TRBV10-3 to TRBJ2-2; D is perhaps TRBD2 (6 bases). Germline V gene data show CDR1 as ENHRY and CDR2 as SYGVKD. The germline V and J ends were trimmed by 8 bases and 3 bases, with 19 bases remaining between them. CDR3 size: 16 residues. CDR3 DNA sequence: TGTGCCATCGCATTAACTAGCACCGCGGACACCGGGGAGCTGTTTTTT. Translating gives CAIALTSTADTGELFF.

At least ten counts were recorded for this clonotype. This chain joins TRBV4-2 and TRBJ2-2; 7 bases line up with TRBD2. The germline CDR1 and CDR2 sequences are LGHNA and YNFKEQ. CDR3 length: 16 residues. V shed 0 bases, J shed 6 bases, and the junction held 7 bases outside the gene matches. The CDR3 sequence: CASSQESAGVPGELFF. The DNA of the CDR3 is TGTGCCAGCAGCCAAGAGTCGGCGGGAGTTCCCGGGGAGCTGTTTTTT.

This clonotype was counted ten times or more. This sequence joins TRBV5-1 and TRBJ2-6; the match to TRBD1 covers 7 bases. Germline CDR1 SGHRS, CDR2 YFSETQ. V shed 5 bases and J 0 bases; nucleotides not matched to a gene: 11. This CDR3 has 18 amino acids. Here the CDR3 DNA reads TGCGCCAGCAGTTATCCGGGACAGAGAAACTCTGGGGCCAACGTCCTGACTTTC. Its protein is CASSYPGQRNSGANVLTF.

The chain links TRBV4-3 to TRBJ2-5; D gene ambiguous. This CDR3 has 15 residues. Trimming stripped 0 bases from V and 2 bases from J, with 10 bases between. Per germline, CDR1 LGHNA and CDR2 YSLEER. The DNA of the CDR3 is TGCGCCAGCAGCCAAGATATTTCCCAGCAAGAGACCCAGTACTTC. This sequence encodes CASSQDISQQETQYF.

The chain couples TRBV7-2 to TRBJ2-2, with D tentatively TRBD1 (5 bases). The ends were cut back, 8 bases at V and 6 bases at J, with 25 bases in the middle. The CDR3 loop spans 17 amino acids. CDR1 is SGHTA, CDR2 FQGNSA, per germline. The CDR3 DNA reads TGTGCCAGCTCACCACAAAGAATCGACAGTTTTCCCGGGGAGCTGTTTTTT. It translates to CASSPQRIDSFPGELFF.

This rearrangement joins TRBV6-5 to TRBJ2-7, with unresolved D. Germline lookup yields CDR1 MNHEY and CDR2 SVGAGI. V was clipped by 6 bases and J by 1 base, with 16 bases between them. The length of the CDR3 is 15 residues. The CDR3 protein is CASRTTSYRSYEQYF. CDR3 nucleotide sequence: TGTGCCAGCAGGACGACCTCGTATCGGTCCTACGAGCAGTACTTC.

This clonotype was recorded a few times. This chain links TRBV7-8 with TRBJ2-6; 10 bases are a match to TRBD1. Germline values: CDR1 SGHVS, CDR2 FQNEAQ. Trimming at V came to 1 base and at J to 2 bases, leaving 8 bases not matched to a gene. The CDR3 loop spans 19 amino acids. CDR3 in amino acids: CASSLDIVGQGAGANVLTF. Written as DNA, the CDR3 is TGTGCCAGCAGCTTAGATATTGTTGGACAGGGGGCTGGGGCCAACGTCCTGACTTTC.

In its sample, this clonotype was seen many times. This chain joins TRBV11-2 and TRBJ2-5; weak D call: TRBD2 (6 bases). The V end lost 7 bases, the J end lost 1 base, and 16 bases lay between the germline ends. The CDR3 spans 15 residues. Germline V gives CDR1 SGHAT, CDR2 FQNNGV. CDR3 region: CASTKTATSQETQYF. Here the CDR3 DNA reads TGTGCCAGCACAAAAACCGCGACTAGCCAAGAGACCCAGTACTTC.